The 17 T cell receptor beta chains presented below share a single source sample, sequenced in a study of blood T cells in healthy people across ages. PCR was performed a second time for about 7 to 11 cycles using a sample-barcoded 5' primer and a J-beta primer mix. TCRdb reanalysed the 5' RACE reads using MiXCR and keeps one entry per CDR3 protein. The table shows roughly 500,000 distinct CDR3 sequences, with 27% occurring only once. Sequencing was carried out using blood. All receptors derive from a woman between 65 and 79 years old in good health.

This clonotype appeared a few times. One end of the junction is discordant with germline, which a read error may explain. The V gene is TRBV12-3 or TRBV12-4, the J gene TRBJ1-2, with 9 bases identical to TRBD1. CDR3 length equals 14 residues. Here the CDR3 DNA reads TGTGCCAGCAGTACAGGGGGCGCGGGGTATGGCTATACCTTC. It specifies CASSTGGAGYGYTF.

This clonotype turned up a few times. V usage is TRBV5-1 and J usage is TRBJ1-4; D unclear. Looked up from germline, CDR1 is SGHRS and CDR2 is YFSETQ. Trimming stripped 4 bases from V and 4 bases from J, with 14 bases between. This CDR3 region has 15 residues. The CDR3 is CASSPGTGSNEKLFF. DNA of the CDR3: TGCGCCAGCAGCCCGGGTACCGGGAGTAATGAAAAACTGTTTTTT. Full variable domain (remainder filled in from reference TRBV5-1 and TRBJ1-4): KAGVTQTPRYLIKTRGQQVTLSCSPISGHRSVSWYQQTPGQGLQFLFEYFSETQRNKGNFPGRFSGRQFSNSRSEMNVSTLELGDSALYLCASSPGTGSNEKLFFGSGTQLSVL.

As to this clonotype: The germline gene is not matched at one end of the junction; a read error may be the cause. The chain has TRBV15 and TRBJ1-3; a weak D match, TRBD1 (5 bases). The CDR3 has 13 residues. Germline CDR1 reads LNHNV; CDR2 reads YYDKDF (reference sequence). CDR3 region: CATSRAEGWGVHF. The DNA of the CDR3 is TGTGCCACCAGCAGAGCCGAGGGTTGGGGGGTTCATTTT.

This clonotype has a handful of counts. The gene calls are TRBV3-1 and TRBJ2-5; 10 nucleotides match TRBD1. V shed 4 bases and J 5 bases; nucleotides not matched to a gene: 4. The CDR3 length is 14 residues. Per the germline V gene, CDR1 is LGHDT and CDR2 is YNNKEL (reference sequence). CDR3 coding DNA: TGTGCCAGCAGCCCGACAGGGGGCGCGGAGACCCAGTACTTC. This translates into CASSPTGGAETQYF.

This clonotype occurred a few times. One junction end does not reproduce the germline sequence, and a read error may be involved. The chain recombines TRBV3-1 with TRBJ1-1, with 10 nucleotides matching TRBD1. The germline gives CDR1 LGHDT, CDR2 YNNKEL (reference sequence). The CDR3 runs to 14 residues. The DNA of the CDR3 is TGTGCCGGCAGCCAGACAGGGGGCAGGGCTGAAGCTTTCTTT. Translation gives CAGSQTGGRAEAFF.

V and J are TRBV20-1 and TRBJ2-1; 10 bases are shared with TRBD2. This CDR3 is 15 amino acids long. Looked up from germline, CDR1 is DFQATT and CDR2 is SNEGSKA (reference sequence). J gave up 9 bases and V 0 bases, and 8 bases lay outside the gene matches. CDR3 bases: TGCAGTGCTAGAGATCCTCTAGCGGGGGTTAGTGAGCAGTTCTTC. It is translated as CSARDPLAGVSEQFF.

V and J are TRBV4-1 and TRBJ1-4; perhaps TRBD1 as D (5 bases). The CDR3 is 16 residues long. Germline lookup yields CDR1 MGHRA and CDR2 YSYEKL. Trimming left V 0 bases short and J 5 bases short, with 13 bases between. CDR3 sequence reads: CASSQEGRGKNEKLFF. CDR3 nucleotide sequence: TGCGCCAGCAGCCAAGAAGGGCGGGGGAAGAATGAAAAACTGTTTTTT.

This clonotype was picked up a small number of times. The rearrangement joins TRBV24-1 to TRBJ2-2, with 8 bases matching TRBD1. The CDR3 extends over 16 amino acids. V trimming: 3 bases; J trimming: 0 bases; junction bases outside the gene matches: 2. CDR1 and CDR2 from the germline V gene are KGHDR and SFDVKD. CDR3 in amino acids: CATSDPGGANTGELFF. CDR3 nucleotides: TGTGCCACCAGTGATCCAGGGGGCGCGAACACCGGGGAGCTGTTTTTT.

This clonotype was recorded many times. The gene calls are TRBV12-3 or TRBV12-4 and TRBJ1-5; D remains unclear. V was trimmed by 3 bases and J by 5 bases, leaving 8 bases between them. The CDR3 totals 13 residues. The CDR3 DNA follows: TGTGCCAGCAGTTTCCCCGGGCATCAGCCCCAGCATTTT. This encodes CASSFPGHQPQHF.

The rearrangement links TRBV29-1 to TRBJ1-5; 11 positions agree with TRBD1. V trimming: 4 bases; J trimming: 4 bases; junction bases outside the gene matches: 6. This CDR3 spans 15 amino acids. In germline, CDR1 is SQVTM, CDR2 ANQGSEA. DNA for the CDR3: TGCAGCGTTGGGACAGGGGGCATCGAGAATCAGCCCCAGCATTTT. This translates into CSVGTGGIENQPQHF.

The table lists this clonotype with a few counts. The rearrangement joins TRBV6-2 or TRBV6-3 to TRBJ2-3, with 9 bases lining up with TRBD2. Germline trimming cut 2 bases from V and 5 bases from J; bases unmatched to any gene: 5. The CDR3 contains 15 residues. The germline CDR1 and CDR2 sequences are MNHEY and SVGEGT. CDR3 region: CASSYRGGGGDTQYF. As DNA, the CDR3 is TGTGCCAGCAGTTACCGCGGCGGGGGGGGAGATACGCAGTATTTT.

This chain connects TRBV20-1 to TRBJ2-4; D is undetermined. Trimming shortened V by 0 bases and J by 5 bases, and 2 bases separated the two germline ends. This CDR3 has 11 residues. From germline, CDR1 is DFQATT and CDR2 SNEGSKA (reference sequence). CDR3 in amino acids: CSAREQNIQYF. The CDR3 DNA follows: TGCAGTGCTAGAGAACAAAACATTCAGTACTTC.

This clonotype was detected a few times. The rearrangement links TRBV6-1 to TRBJ1-2, with D maybe TRBD1 (5 bases). The CDR3 runs to 15 residues. Per germline, CDR1 MNHNS and CDR2 SASEGT. Trimming stripped 7 bases from V and 4 bases from J, with 19 bases between. CDR3 nucleotide sequence: TGTGCCAGCACCGCCTGGCAGGGTTACTTCTATGGCTACACCTTC. Protein product: CASTAWQGYFYGYTF.

In DNA, the CDR3 is TGTGCCAGCAGTTTATCAGTCGGACAGTCAACTAATGAAAAACTGTTTTTT. Protein product: CASSLSVGQSTNEKLFF. The chain joins TRBV27 to TRBJ1-4, with D possibly matching TRBD1 (6 bases). Germline V gives CDR1 MNHEY, CDR2 SMNVEV (reference sequence). Trimming removed 0 bases at V and 0 bases at J, with 11 bases between. The CDR3 length is 17 residues.

This clonotype came up a few times. V gene TRBV27 combines with J gene TRBJ1-5; 12 nucleotides align to TRBD1. Germline CDR1 reads MNHEY; CDR2 reads SMNVEV (reference sequence). The trim removed 6 bases at V and 1 base at J, leaving 7 bases unmatched. CDR3 size: 17 residues. CDR3: CASRPGTGGSSNQPQHF. DNA for the CDR3: TGTGCCAGCAGGCCGGGGACAGGGGGCTCAAGCAATCAGCCCCAGCATTTT.

About this clonotype: A read error may account for a junction end that differs from germline. The chain uses TRBV7-2 and TRBJ2-7; no clear D gene. The CDR3 contains 15 residues. The germline gives CDR1 SGHTA, CDR2 FQGNSA. The CDR3 region has the DNA TGTGCCAGCTGCTTTGACATCCTATTCTCCTACGAGCAGTACTTC. Encoded protein: CASCFDILFSYEQYF.

V usage is TRBV5-5 and J usage is TRBJ2-5; D perhaps matches TRBD2 (7 bases). The J call may be faulty, since TRBJ2-1 better matches the DNA end. The CDR3 loop spans 13 amino acids. The germline V gene has CDR1 SGHKS and CDR2 YYEKEE (reference sequence). As DNA, the CDR3 is TGTGCCAGCGGGGGGGCCTCCCTCAATGAGCAGTTCTTC. Amino acid sequence: CASGGASLNEQFF.